Shown below are 21 T cell receptor beta chains from a single sample sequenced in a study of CD8 T cells in Susac syndrome. The authors reverse transcribed about 0.5 to 1 ug RNA with random hexamers. TCRdb itself ran the immunoSEQ multiplex PCR reads through MiXCR, one entry per CDR3 protein. The sample lists about 190,000 distinct CDR3 sequences, approximately 94% seen once, with 0.075% to 0.1% in the top ten. The sample taken for sequencing was CD4+ T cells from PBMCs. These receptors were taken from a human donor with Susac syndrome.

CDR3 region: CASSPSGRETQYF. The CDR3 bases are TGTGCCAGCTCACCTTCAGGGAGGGAGACCCAGTACTTC. The chain combines TRBV18 with TRBJ2-5; D is possibly TRBD2 (6 bases). The germline gives CDR1 KGHSH, CDR2 LQKENI. The CDR3 totals 13 residues. Trimming took 3 bases from V and 5 from J, leaving 10 bases between them.

The chain couples TRBV30 to TRBJ2-7, with D unclear. Trimming stripped 5 bases from V and 3 bases from J, with 14 bases between. Germline assignment: CDR1 GTSNPN and CDR2 SVGIG (reference sequence). The CDR3 is 13 amino acids. In DNA form, the CDR3 reads TGTGCCTGGGCGATGGACGGCGGCTACGAGCAGTACTTC. It is translated as CAWAMDGGYEQYF.

The chain carries TRBV4-1 and TRBJ2-5; 7 bases map to TRBD1. Losses at the gene ends were 4 bases for V and 2 bases for J; bases not matched to a gene: 10. There are 16 residues in the CDR3. CDR1 and CDR2 (germline): MGHRA, YSYEKL. DNA for the CDR3: TGCGCCAGCAGCCCCTATGGGGCGACAGGGCAAGAGACCCAGTACTTC. This encodes CASSPYGATGQETQYF.

This clonotype appeared once. CDR3 coding DNA: TGTGCCAGCAGTTACTCGAGGTCCTCTACTCCCTACGAGCAGTACTTC. As protein: CASSYSRSSTPYEQYF. V and J are TRBV6-5 and TRBJ2-7; D is unresolved. V was cut by 0 bases and J by 2 bases, with 14 bases left in between. CDR1 is MNHEY, CDR2 SVGAGI, per germline. The CDR3 spans 16 residues.

The chain carries TRBV20-1 and TRBJ1-4; D remains unclear. CDR1 is DFQATT and CDR2 is SNEGSKA in the germline V gene (reference sequence). Trimming removed 1 base at V and 5 bases at J, with 11 bases between. The CDR3 loop spans 14 amino acids. The CDR3 nucleotides read TGCAGTGCTAGAGTAGAGGGAGTAAATGAAAAACTGTTTTTT. Encoded protein: CSARVEGVNEKLFF.

The chain recombines TRBV18 with TRBJ2-5; perhaps D is TRBD1 or TRBD2 (5 bases each). The V gene's germline CDR1 is KGHSH and CDR2 LQKENI. The CDR3 has 15 amino acids. Deletions cut 3 bases from V and 2 bases from J, with 13 bases between. CDR3 coding DNA: TGTGCCAGCTCACCCCGGGACGTTTTACAAGAGACCCAGTACTTC. It specifies CASSPRDVLQETQYF.

This clonotype was found once. V is TRBV3-1 and J is TRBJ1-2; D may be TRBD1 (5 bases). CDR1 is LGHDT, CDR2 YNNKEL, per germline (reference sequence). The CDR3 spans 12 residues. V was shortened by 3 bases and J by 10 bases, with 12 bases between the two germline ends. The CDR3 loop is CASSHGLGDYTF. The CDR3 nucleotides read TGTGCCAGCAGCCATGGACTGGGGGACTACACCTTC.

This clonotype was observed a few times. This rearrangement joins TRBV29-1 to TRBJ1-1; D gene ambiguous. Trimming removed 5 bases at V and 3 bases at J, with 13 bases between. CDR1 is SQVTM, CDR2 ANQGSEA, per germline. CDR3 length: 13 residues. CDR3 protein: CSVTPHVDTEAFF. CDR3 DNA: TGCAGCGTTACCCCCCACGTGGACACTGAAGCTTTCTTT.

This clonotype was seen a few times. This sequence joins TRBV12-3 or TRBV12-4 and TRBJ2-7; no clear D. The germline V and J ends were trimmed by 3 bases and 3 bases, with 9 bases remaining between them. This CDR3 region has 13 residues. The CDR3 loop reads CASSFGRIYEQYF. In DNA, the CDR3 is TGTGCCAGCAGTTTTGGACGGATCTACGAGCAGTACTTC.

The J gene is TRBJ2-7, the V gene TRBV20-1; D may be TRBD1 (6 bases). The CDR3 has 15 amino acids. V dropped 5 bases and J dropped 2 bases, with 19 bases sitting between them. Germline V CDR1 and CDR2: DFQATT, SNEGSKA (reference sequence). The CDR3 loop reads CSARPVGQTPYEQYF. In DNA, the CDR3 is TGCAGTGCTCGCCCGGTTGGACAGACTCCCTACGAGCAGTACTTC.

Only one count was recorded for this clonotype. The rearrangement joins TRBV7-2 to TRBJ2-1; D not resolved. The V gene's germline CDR1 is SGHTA and CDR2 FQGNSA. The germline V and J ends were trimmed by 1 base and 5 bases, with 3 bases remaining between them. The CDR3 sequence is 12 residues long. The CDR3 loop is CASSLVHNEQFF. CDR3 sequence (DNA): TGTGCCAGCAGCTTAGTCCACAATGAGCAGTTCTTC.

The chain recombines TRBV20-1 with TRBJ2-5; 7 positions match TRBD1. The CDR3 totals 15 residues. J lost 3 bases, V lost 0 bases, and 7 bases had no gene match. Germline CDR1 DFQATT, CDR2 SNEGSKA (reference sequence). This CDR3 is CSARDPSTGKETQYF. The CDR3 nucleotides read TGCAGTGCTAGAGACCCCTCGACAGGGAAAGAGACCCAGTACTTC.

Here the CDR3 reads CASSVTGGNIQYF. The CDR3 DNA reads TGTGCCAGCAGCGTGACAGGGGGAAACATTCAGTACTTC. This chain uses TRBV7-9 with TRBJ2-4; 9 positions match TRBD1. The ends lost 5 bases at V and 6 bases at J; junction bases unmatched: 2. Germline CDR1 SEHNR, CDR2 FQNEAQ (reference sequence). The CDR3 runs 13 residues.

The chain links TRBV7-2 to TRBJ2-5; D gene uncertain. Trimming left V 3 bases short and J 1 base short, with 6 bases between. The CDR3 extends over 13 amino acids. The germline CDR1 and CDR2 sequences are SGHTA and FQGNSA. This chain's CDR3 is CASSFVPQETQYF. Here the CDR3 DNA reads TGTGCCAGCAGCTTTGTCCCCCAAGAGACCCAGTACTTC.

This rearrangement joins TRBV5-1 to TRBJ1-3; D ambiguous. Germline lookup yields CDR1 SGHRS and CDR2 YFSETQ. V gave up 0 bases and J gave up 0 bases, with 10 bases separating them. This CDR3 spans 16 amino acids. CDR3 residues: CASSLGGGVSGNTIYF. The CDR3, as DNA: TGCGCCAGCAGCTTGGGCGGAGGCGTCTCTGGAAACACCATATATTTT.

The V and J genes are TRBV7-2 and TRBJ2-5; D gene uncertain. CDR1 and CDR2 from the germline V gene are SGHTA and FQGNSA. The CDR3 totals 14 residues. V was trimmed by 0 bases and J by 2 bases, leaving 7 bases between them. As DNA, the CDR3 is TGTGCCAGCAGCTTAGCGCTACTACAAGAGACCCAGTACTTC. It yields the protein CASSLALLQETQYF.

This clonotype was detected once. The V call is TRBV30, the J call TRBJ1-2; no definite D call. CDR1 and CDR2 (germline): GTSNPN, SVGIG (reference sequence). The CDR3 runs 16 residues. V dropped 2 bases and J dropped 4 bases, with 20 bases sitting between them. Written as DNA, the CDR3 is TGTGCCTGGAGTTCCGGGAGGTTGAGGTTGGGCTATGGCTACACCTTC. Protein sequence: CAWSSGRLRLGYGYTF.

J is TRBJ2-5 and V is TRBV7-2, with D hard to call. Germline V gene lookup returns CDR1 SGHTA and CDR2 FQGNSA. The CDR3 is 14 amino acids. V shed 2 bases and J shed 7 bases, with 14 bases lying between them. The CDR3 DNA reads as TGTGCCAGCAGCTTAACTCGGATCAAAGGGACCCAGTACTTC. Translated: CASSLTRIKGTQYF.

The chain combines TRBV29-1 with TRBJ2-5; D possibly corresponds to TRBD1 (5 bases). This CDR3 comprises 14 residues. Trimming took 4 bases from V and 2 from J, leaving 14 bases between them. In germline, CDR1 is SQVTM, CDR2 ANQGSEA. The CDR3 reads CSVARGDSQETQYF. The CDR3 nucleotides read TGCAGCGTTGCTCGAGGAGACAGTCAAGAGACCCAGTACTTC.

The J gene is TRBJ1-2, the V gene TRBV7-3, with D tentatively TRBD1 (6 bases). The CDR3 has 14 amino acids. V was clipped by 4 bases and J by 6 bases, with 15 bases between them. Germline CDR1 is SGHTA and CDR2 is FQGTGA. The CDR3 spells CASSSDSDAHGYTF. In DNA form, the CDR3 reads TGTGCCAGCAGCTCGGACAGTGACGCTCATGGCTACACCTTC.

CDR3 region: CASSLNRSGGTQYF. The CDR3 nucleotides are TGTGCCAGCAGTTTAAACAGGTCCGGCGGGACCCAGTACTTC. This rearrangement joins TRBV12-3 or TRBV12-4 to TRBJ2-5; D might be TRBD1 (5 bases). The CDR3 loop spans 14 amino acids. Trimming pared 2 bases from V and 7 bases from J, leaving 14 bases between.